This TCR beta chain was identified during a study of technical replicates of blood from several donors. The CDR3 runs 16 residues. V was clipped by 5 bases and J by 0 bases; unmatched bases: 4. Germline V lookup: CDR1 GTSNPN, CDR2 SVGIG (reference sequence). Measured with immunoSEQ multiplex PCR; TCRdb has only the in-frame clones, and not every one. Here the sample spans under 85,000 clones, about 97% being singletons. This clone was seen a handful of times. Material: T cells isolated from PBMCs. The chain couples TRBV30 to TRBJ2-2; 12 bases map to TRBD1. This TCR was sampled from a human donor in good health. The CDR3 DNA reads TGTGCCTGGGGGACAGGGGGCCCCACGAACACCGGGGAGCTGTTTTTT. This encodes CAWGTGGPTNTGELFF.